The entry below gives a single TCR beta chain sequence along with its context. Its specificity is not known. This CDR3 has 20 amino acids. After removal of 3 bases from V and 1 base from J, the junction contained 20 bases not matched to a gene. Per the germline V gene, CDR1 is DFQATT and CDR2 is SNEGSKA (reference sequence). The time point was: persistent/refractory GD, antithyroid drugs over 5 years with positive TRAb. The TCR library was made from RNA extracted from PBMCs. These data originate in a study of regulatory T cells in long-lasting Graves disease. Study conclusions and caveats: TRBV28, TRBJ1-2 and TRBJ2-5 were favored in persistent disease.

CDR3 regions were amplified by Arm-PCR using iRepertoire HTBI primers to build TCR beta libraries. TCRdb independently ran MiXCR on the multiplex PCR reads; one entry per CDR3 protein. The sample lists approximately 440,000 distinct CDR3 sequences; about a quarter were seen once. The sequenced sample was peripheral blood mononuclear cells (PBMCs), obtained when the disease was refractory, from a patient treated with antithyroid drugs. The V and J genes are TRBV20-1 and TRBJ2-3; 9 nucleotides match TRBD2. This TCR came from a female donor with Graves disease. The CDR3 nucleotides read TGCAGTGCTAGCCCCGGGACTAGCAGGAGGGCCTGGGTCGGCACAGATACGCAGTATTTT. Protein sequence: CSASPGTSRRAWVGTDTQYF.